One and the same sample provided the 2 T cell receptor beta chains below, sequenced in a study of blood T cell repertoires in COVID-19. Profiling relied on immunoSEQ multiplex PCR, and the TCRdb table lists in-frame clones only, not all of them. The sample has roughly 68,000 clones; around 89% are singletons. Sequencing was carried out using PBMCs or T cells enriched from blood (not recorded which). Source of these receptors: a woman aged 40 to 49 who had recovered from COVID-19.

The chain employs TRBV4-1 and TRBJ2-7; the match to TRBD1 covers 7 bases. Looked up from germline, CDR1 is MGHRA and CDR2 is YSYEKL. The CDR3 has 16 residues. With 0 bases clipped from V and 2 bases from J, the junction kept 7 bases outside the gene matches. The CDR3 DNA sequence: TGCGCCAGCAGCCAAGAAGACAGGGTATTGGCCTACGAGCAGTACTTC. Amino acids: CASSQEDRVLAYEQYF.

The CDR3: CASGPGVMVAAKNIQYF. The CDR3 DNA reads as TGCGCCAGCGGACCGGGGGTTATGGTGGCGGCCAAAAACATTCAGTACTTC. The chain carries TRBV10-2 and TRBJ2-4; TRBD2 is a possible D gene (6 bases). CDR3 length: 17 residues. Germline V gene data show CDR1 as WSHSY and CDR2 as SAAADI. The V end was cut by 8 bases, the J end by 1 base, with 21 bases between.